Following are 26 T cell receptor beta chains from one sample sequenced in a study of regulatory T cells. General study points: Hydrophobic residues at CDR3 positions 6 and 7 were enriched in conventional CD4+ T cells of CD3G-deficient patients.

These receptors lack a known antigen. Primers: 52 TRBV forward and 13 TRBJ reverse. Repertoires were generated with immunoSEQ multiplex PCR, while TCRdb's copy carries only in-frame clones and drops some. The table lists under 45,000 clones, about 91% of them singletons. The sequenced sample consisted of conventional CD4+ T cells sorted from blood. These receptors were taken from a young adult with CD3G deficiency.

The V gene is TRBV5-5, the J gene TRBJ2-7; perhaps TRBD1 as D (5 bases). CDR3 length equals 13 residues. The V end was cut by 0 bases, the J end by 5 bases, with 9 bases between. From germline, CDR1 is SGHKS and CDR2 YYEKEE (reference sequence). The CDR3 spells CASSLDRTHEQYF. DNA of the CDR3: TGTGCCAGCAGCTTGGACAGGACCCACGAGCAGTACTTC.

V is TRBV28 and J is TRBJ2-5, with D possibly being TRBD1 (6 bases). Trimming stripped 6 bases from V and 4 bases from J, with 12 bases between. CDR3 size: 13 residues. Per germline, CDR1 MDHEN and CDR2 SYDVKM. CDR3 sequence (DNA): TGTGCCAGCAGGTCAACAGGGAGAGAGACCCAGTACTTC. It is translated as CASRSTGRETQYF.

The chain carries TRBV11-2 and TRBJ2-7; D uncertain. Trimming stripped 1 base from V and 6 bases from J, with 10 bases between. Germline V CDR1 and CDR2: SGHAT, FQNNGV. CDR3 length equals 13 residues. The CDR3 here is CASSLALQTEQYF. The CDR3 nucleotides read TGTGCCAGCAGCTTAGCGTTACAAACCGAGCAGTACTTC. The full variable domain, rest sourced from reference TRBV11-2 and TRBJ2-7, is EAGVAQSPRYKIIEKRQSVAFWCNPISGHATLYWYQQILGQGPKLLIQFQNNGVVDDSQLPKDRFSAERLKGVDSTLKIQPAKLEDSAVYLCASSLALQTEQYFGPGTRLTVT.

The chain couples TRBV28 to TRBJ2-1; 9 bases fit TRBD1. The CDR3 is 14 residues long. Germline loops: CDR1 MDHEN, CDR2 SYDVKM. V gave up 7 bases and J gave up 7 bases; unmatched junction bases: 8. CDR3 loop: CASKGQGRYNEQFF. The CDR3 DNA is TGTGCCAGCAAAGGACAGGGGAGGTATAATGAGCAGTTCTTC.

The chain links TRBV6-1 to TRBJ2-3; 8 nucleotides line up with TRBD2. J gave up 3 bases and V 5 bases, and 7 bases lay outside the gene matches. Germline V gene data show CDR1 as MNHNS and CDR2 as SASEGT. The CDR3 covers 15 residues. The CDR3 loop reads CASSRRAGATDTQYF. In DNA, the CDR3 is TGTGCCAGCAGTCGGAGAGCGGGAGCGACAGATACGCAGTATTTT.

The genes are TRBV10-3 and TRBJ1-1; possibly TRBD1 for D (5 bases). CDR1 and CDR2 (germline): ENHRY, SYGVKD. With 1 base removed from V and 4 bases from J, the gap between germline ends came to 19 bases. CDR3 size: 17 residues. The CDR3 sequence: CAISEFGGEGFGTEAFF. The CDR3 DNA follows: TGTGCCATCAGTGAGTTTGGGGGTGAGGGATTTGGCACTGAAGCTTTCTTT.

The chain has TRBV6-1 and TRBJ1-1, with D unclear. The CDR3 is 15 residues long. Germline assignment: CDR1 MNHNS and CDR2 SASEGT. V lost 2 bases and J lost 5, with 15 bases in between. The CDR3 DNA reads TGTGCCAGCAGTGAATACCCCCGATCGGGTACTGAAGCTTTCTTT. Translating it yields CASSEYPRSGTEAFF.

By share, this clone counts as medium-sized. The chain is built from TRBV27 and TRBJ2-2, with 10 bases lining up with TRBD2. V was pared by 4 bases and J by 6 bases, with 2 bases of the junction left unmatched. The CDR3 is made up of 14 amino acids. From germline, CDR1 is MNHEY and CDR2 SMNVEV (reference sequence). The DNA for the CDR3 is TGTGCCAGCAGTTCGCTAGCGGGAGCCGGGGAGCTGTTTTTT. Amino acids: CASSSLAGAGELFF.

The J gene is TRBJ1-5, the V gene TRBV28; 8 positions agree with TRBD1. CDR3 length equals 15 residues. CDR1 is MDHEN and CDR2 is SYDVKM in the germline V gene. Trimming took 5 bases from V and 7 from J; bases not matched to a gene: 10. CDR3 sequence (DNA): TGTGCCAGCAGTCCGCAGGGGGCGAGCGGGCAGCCCCAGCATTTT. Protein sequence: CASSPQGASGQPQHF.

This sequence joins TRBV7-8 and TRBJ2-5; 8 bases fit TRBD1. Near its end, the DNA agrees better with TRBJ2-7, so the J call may be wrong. Per germline, CDR1 SGHVS and CDR2 FQNEAQ. The CDR3 extends over 16 amino acids. Written as DNA, the CDR3 is TGTGCCAGCAGCCTCGGCCGTAGACAGGGGAGGTACGAGCAGTACTTC. This encodes CASSLGRRQGRYEQYF.

V gene TRBV18 combines with J gene TRBJ2-5; TRBD2 aligns across 8 bases. Trimming took 1 base from V and 2 from J; bases not matched to a gene: 3. Per germline, CDR1 KGHSH and CDR2 LQKENI. The CDR3 loop spans 15 amino acids. The CDR3 DNA sequence: TGTGCCAGCTCACCACAGCGGGGGCCACAAGAGACCCAGTACTTC. The encoded protein is CASSPQRGPQETQYF.

CDR3 bases: TGTGCCAGCAGTTCCACCCACCGGGACAGGGGGCGAATTCGAGAAAAACTGTTTTTT. The encoded protein is CASSSTHRDRGRIREKLFF. The V gene is TRBV28, the J gene TRBJ1-4; 12 bases are shared with TRBD1. In germline, CDR1 is MDHEN, CDR2 SYDVKM. With 4 bases clipped from V and 8 bases from J, the junction kept 17 bases outside the gene matches. This CDR3 comprises 19 residues.

The chain is built from TRBV6-1 and TRBJ2-1, with D uncertain. Germline V CDR1 and CDR2: MNHNS, SASEGT. There are 12 residues in the CDR3. Trimming removed 5 bases at V and 6 bases at J, with 8 bases between. Here the CDR3 reads CASSRPPNEQFF. CDR3 nucleotide sequence: TGTGCCAGCAGTAGGCCCCCCAATGAGCAGTTCTTC.

V is TRBV6-1 and J is TRBJ2-3; D is tentatively TRBD1 or TRBD2 (5 bases each). Trimming cost V 2 bases and J 4 bases, with 13 bases left between them. The CDR3 has 15 residues. Germline V gene lookup returns CDR1 MNHNS and CDR2 SASEGT. The CDR3 region is CASSETGAGADTQYF. The CDR3 DNA follows: TGTGCCAGCAGTGAAACTGGGGCCGGGGCAGATACGCAGTATTTT.

The chain combines TRBV5-1 with TRBJ2-3, with TRBD2 matching 10 bases. The J segment lost 4 bases and the V segment lost 0 bases, leaving 8 bases of the junction unmatched. The germline CDR1 and CDR2 sequences are SGHRS and YFSETQ. The CDR3 spans 17 residues. The CDR3 nucleotides are TGCGCCAGCAGCTTGGCTCCTAGCGGGGGAGGCGCAGATACGCAGTATTTT. Its translation is CASSLAPSGGGADTQYF.

This clone was observed once. The V call is TRBV4-1, the J call TRBJ2-7; D not resolved. CDR3 length: 13 amino acids. V lost 5 bases and J 3 bases, leaving 11 bases between the germline ends. From germline, CDR1 is MGHRA and CDR2 YSYEKL. Here the CDR3 reads CASSSDLYYEQYF. CDR3 coding DNA: TGCGCCAGCAGCTCCGACCTCTACTACGAGCAGTACTTC.

CDR3 DNA: TGCGCCAGCAGCCCGGGGACTAGCGGGCGGGAGACCCAGTACTTC. It yields the protein CASSPGTSGRETQYF. The rearrangement links TRBV5-1 to TRBJ2-5, with 12 bases fitting TRBD2. V shed 4 bases and J 5 bases; nucleotides not matched to a gene: 6. The CDR3 spans 15 residues. Germline lookup yields CDR1 SGHRS and CDR2 YFSETQ.

This rearrangement joins TRBV18 to TRBJ2-7, with D perhaps matching TRBD2 (7 bases). V was clipped by 5 bases and J by 3 bases, with 17 bases between them. The CDR3 runs to 15 residues. Germline CDR1 reads KGHSH; CDR2 reads LQKENI. The CDR3 DNA is TGTGCCAGCTCATCAAAGGGGGGGCGCGTCTACGAGCAGTACTTC. This sequence encodes CASSSKGGRVYEQYF.

The rearrangement links TRBV5-1 to TRBJ1-4; D is unclear. Germline lookup yields CDR1 SGHRS and CDR2 YFSETQ. The CDR3 consists of 12 residues. V lost 4 bases and J lost 10, with 11 bases in between. CDR3 protein: CASSQPGGKLFF. CDR3 DNA sequence: TGCGCCAGCAGCCAACCGGGCGGAAAACTGTTTTTT.

The V call is TRBV19, the J call TRBJ1-5; TRBD1 matches 8 bases. J gave up 5 bases and V 5 bases, and 11 bases lay outside the gene matches. CDR3 length: 16 amino acids. Germline assignment: CDR1 LNHDA and CDR2 SQIVND (reference sequence). Here the CDR3 DNA reads TGTGCCAGTAGTCCAACGCGGACAGGGAGGGATCAGCCCCAGCATTTT. Protein product: CASSPTRTGRDQPQHF.

CDR3 in amino acids: CASTMNSGANVLTF. CDR3 DNA: TGTGCCAGCACCATGAACTCTGGGGCCAACGTCCTGACTTTC. The genes are TRBV6-1 and TRBJ2-6; no definite D call. Germline V gene sequence: CDR1 MNHNS, CDR2 SASEGT. The CDR3 loop spans 14 amino acids. The V and J ends lost 7 bases and 0 bases respectively, with 7 bases between them.

The V gene is TRBV5-1, the J gene TRBJ2-3; 12 bases line up with TRBD2. Germline V gene lookup returns CDR1 SGHRS and CDR2 YFSETQ. CDR3 length: 16 residues. The J segment lost 5 bases and the V segment lost 4 bases, leaving 8 bases of the junction unmatched. As DNA, the CDR3 is TGCGCCAGCAGCATCCTAGCGGGAGGGCCGGGAGATACGCAGTATTTT. It is translated as CASSILAGGPGDTQYF. Full variable domain (remainder filled in from reference TRBV5-1 and TRBJ2-3): KAGVTQTPRYLIKTRGQQVTLSCSPISGHRSVSWYQQTPGQGLQFLFEYFSETQRNKGNFPGRFSGRQFSNSRSEMNVSTLELGDSALYLCASSILAGGPGDTQYFGPGTRLTVL.

In this sample, this clone is medium-sized. The chain joins TRBV7-9 to TRBJ2-3; TRBD2 aligns across 16 bases. Germline CDR1 and CDR2: SEHNR and FQNEAQ (reference sequence). The CDR3 consists of 18 residues. The trim removed 5 bases at V and 4 bases at J, leaving 9 bases unmatched. CDR3 sequence (DNA): TGTGCCAGCAGCCCGGGGACTAGCGGGGGGGCCGGAGCAGATACGCAGTATTTT. Translation gives CASSPGTSGGAGADTQYF. Using reference TRBV7-9 and TRBJ2-3 for the parts outside the CDR3, the full variable domain is DTGVSQNPRHKITKRGQNVTFRCDPISEHNRLYWYRQTLGQGPEFLTYFQNEAQLEKSRLLSDRFSAERPKGSFSTLEIQRTEQGDSAMYLCASSPGTSGGAGADTQYFGPGTRLTVL.

A note on this clone: This CDR3 is also generated by other DNA sequences in the sample. The CDR3: CASSEGWDSPLHF. In nucleotides, the CDR3 is TGTGCCAGCAGTGAAGGATGGGATTCACCCCTCCACTTT. The V call is TRBV6-1, the J call TRBJ1-6; no firm D call. The CDR3 loop spans 13 amino acids. The V end lost 1 base, the J end lost 8 bases, and 6 bases lay between the germline ends. Germline CDR1 reads MNHNS; CDR2 reads SASEGT.

J is TRBJ2-3 and V is TRBV5-1; the D is unclear. The CDR3 runs 14 residues. The V end was cut by 4 bases, the J end by 2 bases, with 11 bases between. The germline V gene encodes CDR1 SGHRS and CDR2 YFSETQ. The CDR3 sequence is CASSQERYTDTQYF. CDR3 nucleotides: TGCGCCAGCAGCCAAGAAAGGTACACAGATACGCAGTATTTT.

The chain combines TRBV28 with TRBJ2-7, with no clear D. The V end was cut by 3 bases, the J end by 2 bases, with 8 bases between. The length of the CDR3 is 13 residues. Germline CDR1 is MDHEN and CDR2 is SYDVKM. The CDR3 DNA sequence: TGTGCCAGCAGTTTTGGGTCTACCTACGAGCAGTACTTC. Translation: CASSFGSTYEQYF.